These 30 T cell receptor beta chains were all obtained from the same sample, sequenced in a study of blood T cell repertoires in COVID-19. Clones were read by immunoSEQ multiplex PCR, and TCRdb kept only the in-frame ones, dropping some. The sample lists roughly 43,000 clones; about 88% were seen once. The source material was PBMCs or T cells enriched from blood (not recorded which). Receptors originate from a woman in her forties or fifties who had recovered from COVID-19.

V is TRBV5-1 and J is TRBJ2-1; the match to TRBD1 covers 7 bases. Germline V gene lookup returns CDR1 SGHRS and CDR2 YFSETQ. The CDR3 covers 16 residues. Unmatched junction bases numbered 9, after V lost 4 bases and J lost 2 bases. CDR3 in DNA: TGCGCCAGCAGCACCCAAGGGACAGCAACCTACAATGAGCAGTTCTTC. Protein: CASSTQGTATYNEQFF. Complete variable domain (other parts from reference TRBV5-1 and TRBJ2-1): KAGVTQTPRYLIKTRGQQVTLSCSPISGHRSVSWYQQTPGQGLQFLFEYFSETQRNKGNFPGRFSGRQFSNSRSEMNVSTLELGDSALYLCASSTQGTATYNEQFFGPGTRLTVL.

This chain links TRBV6-4 with TRBJ2-1, with D possibly matching TRBD2 (7 bases). This CDR3 has 16 residues. In germline, CDR1 is MRHNA, CDR2 SNTAGT. V gave up 0 bases and J gave up 5 bases, with 14 bases separating them. The CDR3 region is CASSDSGGAPHNEQFF. CDR3 bases: TGTGCCAGCAGTGACTCTGGGGGGGCCCCCCACAATGAGCAGTTCTTC.

The V gene is TRBV7-2, the J gene TRBJ1-5; D ambiguous. There are 14 residues in the CDR3. Germline assignment: CDR1 SGHTA and CDR2 FQGNSA. V lost 4 bases, J lost 9 bases, and 16 bases lay in between. CDR3 nucleotide sequence: TGTGCCAGCAGCTCCCGAACGGGGATTGCGCCCCAGCATTTT. It encodes CASSSRTGIAPQHF.

The rearrangement links TRBV9 to TRBJ2-7; D gene ambiguous. The CDR3 totals 17 residues. Trimming took 0 bases from V and 0 from J, leaving 16 bases between them. Germline CDR1 is SGDLS and CDR2 is YYNGEE. The CDR3, as DNA: TGTGCCAGCAGCGTAGCGGCAGTACCACAGAGCTCCTACGAGCAGTACTTC. This codes for CASSVAAVPQSSYEQYF.

This chain's CDR3 is CASRTGHYGYTF. The CDR3 DNA reads TGTGCCAGCCGTACAGGGCACTATGGCTACACCTTC. The V gene is TRBV12-3 or TRBV12-4, the J gene TRBJ1-2; D is perhaps TRBD1 (6 bases). The CDR3 contains 12 residues. Trimming removed 8 bases from V and 3 bases from J, with 10 bases in between.

This chain connects TRBV6-1 to TRBJ1-1; D is ambiguous. CDR3 length equals 12 residues. The V gene's germline CDR1 is MNHNS and CDR2 SASEGT. Deletions cut 2 bases from V and 11 bases from J, with 12 bases between. The CDR3, as DNA: TGTGCCAGCAGTGAAACAAAGCGGAGGGCTTTCTTT. This codes for CASSETKRRAFF.

The chain employs TRBV6-5 and TRBJ1-2; D ambiguous. The V gene lost 4 bases and the J gene lost 1 base, with 10 bases spanning the gap. CDR3 length equals 14 residues. Germline values: CDR1 MNHEY, CDR2 SVGAGI. The CDR3 is CASSLMVDNYGYTF. CDR3 DNA: TGTGCCAGCAGTTTGATGGTAGATAACTATGGCTACACCTTC.

V is TRBV7-8 and J is TRBJ2-7, with D possibly being TRBD2 (6 bases). Germline CDR1 and CDR2: SGHVS and FQNEAQ. The CDR3 is 14 amino acids. Trimming removed 3 bases from V and 1 base from J, with 10 bases in between. CDR3 loop: CASSFSSDSYEQYF. The CDR3 DNA follows: TGTGCCAGCAGCTTTTCTAGCGATTCCTACGAGCAGTACTTC. Combining the CDR3 with reference TRBV7-8 and TRBJ2-7 gives the whole variable domain GAGVSQSPRYKVAKRGQDVALRCDPISGHVSLFWYQQALGQGPEFLTYFQNEAQLDKSGLPSDRFFAERPEGSVSTLKIQRTQQEDSAVYLCASSFSSDSYEQYFGPGTRLTVT.

The sample holds one count of this clone. The rearrangement links TRBV18 to TRBJ2-7; the match to TRBD1 covers 8 bases. The ends lost 4 bases at V and 5 bases at J; junction bases unmatched: 4. The CDR3 sequence is 13 residues long. The germline gives CDR1 KGHSH, CDR2 LQKENI. CDR3 protein: CASSQYRGNEQYF. CDR3 nucleotides: TGTGCCAGCTCACAATACAGGGGGAACGAGCAGTACTTC.

CDR3 residues: CASSHRASGVPGVETQYF. Here the CDR3 DNA reads TGTGCCAGCAGCCACAGGGCTAGCGGGGTACCAGGGGTAGAGACCCAGTACTTC. This rearrangement joins TRBV3-1 (or the pseudogene TRBV3-2) to TRBJ2-5; TRBD2 matches 9 bases. V lost 3 bases, J lost 4 bases, and 15 bases stayed unmatched. This CDR3 is built from 18 residues. The V gene's germline CDR1 is LGHDT and CDR2 YNNKEL (reference sequence).

The chain combines TRBV5-6 with TRBJ1-5; D remains ambiguous. Germline loops: CDR1 SGHDT, CDR2 YYEEEE. This CDR3 comprises 14 residues. Trimming took off 5 bases at V and 1 base at J, with 10 bases between the two ends. In DNA, the CDR3 is TGTGCCAGCAGTTTAAGAGTAAGCAATCAGCCCCAGCATTTT. Translated, it gives CASSLRVSNQPQHF.

In its sample, this clone was seen a few times. The chain carries TRBV6-5 and TRBJ2-5, with TRBD1 matching over 10 bases. The trim removed 4 bases at V and 4 bases at J, leaving 3 bases unmatched. Germline loops: CDR1 MNHEY, CDR2 SVGAGI. CDR3 size: 14 residues. CDR3 loop: CASSSGQGGETQYF. The CDR3 DNA sequence: TGTGCCAGCAGTTCCGGACAGGGGGGAGAGACCCAGTACTTC.

This clone was counted a single time. The chain links TRBV11-2 to TRBJ2-5; 8 bases agree with TRBD1. Trimming removed 6 bases from V and 5 bases from J; junction bases left unmatched: 11. CDR3 length: 15 amino acids. Germline CDR1 reads SGHAT; CDR2 reads FQNNGV. CDR3 DNA sequence: TGTGCCAGCAGTTTACGACAGGGGCGGTGGGAGACCCAGTACTTC. This sequence encodes CASSLRQGRWETQYF.

V and J are TRBV19 and TRBJ2-7, with D hard to call. Trimming removed 3 bases at V and 3 bases at J, with 18 bases between. The CDR3 length is 16 residues. Germline V gene lookup returns CDR1 LNHDA and CDR2 SQIVND (reference sequence). The CDR3 region is CASSISDQGGYYEQYF. Here the CDR3 DNA reads TGTGCCAGTAGTATTTCCGACCAAGGCGGCTACTACGAGCAGTACTTC.

CDR3 coding DNA: TGCGCCAGAAGGATCAGGGTCATGGCTGGAAACACCATATATTTT. This translates into CARRIRVMAGNTIYF. V gene TRBV10-1 combines with J gene TRBJ1-3, with a weak D call TRBD1 (5 bases). There are 15 residues in the CDR3. Trimming pared 9 bases from V and 2 bases from J, leaving 17 bases between. Per the germline V gene, CDR1 is WNHNN and CDR2 is SYGVQD (reference sequence).

In regard to this clone: Distinct nucleotide sequences in the sample also encode this CDR3. The CDR3 coding sequence is TGTGCCAGCTCACCCCGGACTAGCGGGGCCTACGAGCAGTACTTC. Translating it yields CASSPRTSGAYEQYF. The genes are TRBV18 and TRBJ2-7; 12 bases are shared with TRBD2. The CDR3 length is 15 residues. Unmatched junction bases numbered 2, after V lost 3 bases and J lost 2 bases. Germline lookup yields CDR1 KGHSH and CDR2 LQKENI. Supplemented by reference TRBV18 and TRBJ2-7, the full variable domain reads NAGVMQNPRHLVRRRGQEARLRCSPMKGHSHVYWYRQLPEEGLKFMVYLQKENIIDESGMPKERFSAEFPKEGPSILRIQQVVRGDSAAYFCASSPRTSGAYEQYFGPGTRLTVT.

This chain connects TRBV28 to TRBJ2-7; no clear D gene. With 4 bases removed from V and 6 bases from J, the gap between germline ends came to 22 bases. CDR1 and CDR2 (germline): MDHEN, SYDVKM. CDR3 length: 16 amino acids. In DNA, the CDR3 is TGTGCCAGCAGTTCACCGACACCCCCCGGATCAGGCGAGCAGTACTTC. It specifies CASSSPTPPGSGEQYF.

The chain has TRBV15 and TRBJ2-1, with 7 bases lining up with TRBD1. V shed 4 bases and J 0 bases; nucleotides not matched to a gene: 9. The CDR3 covers 17 residues. The germline V gene encodes CDR1 LNHNV and CDR2 YYDKDF (reference sequence). CDR3 in DNA: TGTGCCACCAGCAAAGAGGGGCCAGGGGGCTCCTACAATGAGCAGTTCTTC. It translates to CATSKEGPGGSYNEQFF. The entire variable domain, with the rest obtained from reference TRBV15 and TRBJ2-1, is as follows: DAMVIQNPRYQVTQFGKPVTLSCSQTLNHNVMYWYQQKSSQAPKLLFHYYDKDFNNEADTPDNFQSRRPNTSFCFLDIRSPGLGDTAMYLCATSKEGPGGSYNEQFFGPGTRLTVL.

The gene calls are TRBV27 and TRBJ2-7, with 8 bases that match TRBD2. The CDR3 is made up of 15 amino acids. Trimming cost V 8 bases and J 4 bases; bases outside gene matches: 13. In germline, CDR1 is MNHEY, CDR2 SMNVEV (reference sequence). The CDR3 region has the DNA TGTGCCAGCTCCAGAAGCGGGAGAGGCCCTTACGAGCAGTACTTC. Its translation is CASSRSGRGPYEQYF.

In this sample, this clone turned up a few times. V is TRBV7-9 and J is TRBJ2-7, with TRBD1 matching 10 bases. CDR3 length: 13 amino acids. Per the germline V gene, CDR1 is SEHNR and CDR2 is FQNEAQ (reference sequence). CDR3 DNA: TGTGCTGGGGTAGGGACAGGGGACTACGAGCAGTACTTC. Translated, it gives CAGVGTGDYEQYF.

The genes are TRBV2 and TRBJ2-7, with 8 bases fitting TRBD2. Germline trimming cut 8 bases from V and 4 bases from J; bases unmatched to any gene: 7. Germline-derived CDR1 and CDR2 are SNHLY and FYNNEI. The CDR3 consists of 13 residues. DNA for the CDR3: TGTGCCAGCGGTGTTCGGGGGGGATACGAGCAGTACTTC. Its translation is CASGVRGGYEQYF.

The V call is TRBV7-9, the J call TRBJ1-2; no firm D call. CDR3 length equals 14 residues. V gave up 1 base and J gave up 4 bases, with 10 bases separating them. Per the germline V gene, CDR1 is SEHNR and CDR2 is FQNEAQ (reference sequence). The CDR3 reads CASSLDVTPYGYTF. The CDR3 bases are TGTGCCAGCAGCTTAGATGTGACACCCTATGGCTACACCTTC.

V usage is TRBV7-9 and J usage is TRBJ1-1; TRBD1 is a possible D gene (6 bases). The CDR3 is 18 amino acids. CDR1 is SEHNR and CDR2 is FQNEAQ in the germline V gene (reference sequence). The V end was cut by 5 bases, the J end by 1 base, with 23 bases between. CDR3 in DNA: TGTGCCAGCAGCCTAGGTTCGGACAGCCTTCTTGGGAACACTGAAGCTTTCTTT. Translated: CASSLGSDSLLGNTEAFF.

The chain has TRBV19 and TRBJ2-5; 8 bases are shared with TRBD1. The CDR3 is made up of 14 amino acids. CDR1 and CDR2 (germline): LNHDA, SQIVND (reference sequence). The trim removed 4 bases at V and 5 bases at J, leaving 6 bases unmatched. The CDR3 bases are TGTGCCAGTAGTAGCTCAGGGGGCGCGGAGACCCAGTACTTC. It yields the protein CASSSSGGAETQYF.

The V call is TRBV5-6, the J call TRBJ1-5; 8 positions agree with TRBD1. Germline V gene sequence: CDR1 SGHDT, CDR2 YYEEEE. CDR3 length: 16 amino acids. Trimming removed 4 bases from V and 2 bases from J; junction bases left unmatched: 8. The CDR3 protein is CASSPRGRRGNQPQHF. The CDR3 DNA follows: TGTGCCAGCAGCCCCAGGGGGCGCAGGGGCAATCAGCCCCAGCATTTT.

V is TRBV5-1 and J is TRBJ2-7; weak D call: TRBD2 (6 bases). The CDR3 loop spans 15 amino acids. V dropped 4 bases and J dropped 0 bases, with 14 bases sitting between them. Germline V gene lookup returns CDR1 SGHRS and CDR2 YFSETQ. The CDR3 spells CASSATGTSSYEQYF. In nucleotides, the CDR3 is TGCGCCAGCAGCGCAACCGGGACTTCCTCCTACGAGCAGTACTTC.

The chain employs TRBV2 and TRBJ2-5, with 13 bases matching TRBD2. This CDR3 has 15 residues. Germline-derived CDR1 and CDR2 are SNHLY and FYNNEI. Losses at the gene ends were 4 bases for V and 4 bases for J; bases not matched to a gene: 3. The CDR3 sequence is CASSVGLAGLETQYF. The CDR3 DNA is TGTGCCAGCAGTGTGGGACTAGCGGGATTAGAGACCCAGTACTTC.

This chain links TRBV7-9 with TRBJ2-3, with D perhaps matching TRBD2 (5 bases). With 11 bases removed from V and 6 bases from J, the gap between germline ends came to 21 bases. This CDR3 contains 14 residues. The germline gives CDR1 SEHNR, CDR2 FQNEAQ (reference sequence). The CDR3 here is CAVADYPTRDTQYF. CDR3 sequence (DNA): TGTGCCGTCGCCGACTACCCCACAAGGGATACGCAGTATTTT.

The V and J genes are TRBV19 and TRBJ1-2; 8 nucleotides align to TRBD1. Trimming at V came to 5 bases and at J to 5 bases, leaving 7 bases not matched to a gene. The CDR3 runs to 14 residues. CDR1 is LNHDA, CDR2 SQIVND, per germline (reference sequence). The CDR3, as DNA: TGTGCCAGTAGTCAGCTCGGACAGGGTTATGGCTACACCTTC. It encodes CASSQLGQGYGYTF.

This rearrangement joins TRBV30 to TRBJ2-7, with D unresolved. CDR1 is GTSNPN, CDR2 SVGIG, per germline (reference sequence). Deletions cut 1 base from V and 6 bases from J, with 10 bases between. This CDR3 region has 12 residues. CDR3 coding DNA: TGTGCCTGGAGTGCCACGTTAGCCGAGCAGTACTTC. Translating it yields CAWSATLAEQYF.